A single T cell receptor beta chain is shown here with its context. Its antigen remains unidentified. The germline CDR1 and CDR2 sequences are LGHDT and YNNKEL (reference sequence). CDR3 length: 14 amino acids. V gave up 5 bases and J gave up 0 bases, with 8 bases separating them. This entry belongs to a study of T-cell memory formation after mild COVID-19. Across the study: Largely donor-specific TCR clusters were found. General observations from the study: Among CD4+ contracting clones, most were CM and EM, and CD8+ ones EMRA.

MiXCR was run by TCRdb on the 5' RACE reads, yielding one entry per CDR3 protein. Altogether around 340,000 distinct CDR3 sequences are present, 10% to 15% being singletons, with the ten largest covering 20% to 25%. The source is a man between 18 and 29 years old who had mild COVID-19 (a few samples of this study predate the infection). Cell type and time point are not known. Material: PBMCs or a T cell subset sorted from them (not recorded which). The chain links TRBV3-1 to TRBJ1-3; D unclear. DNA of the CDR3: TGTGCCAGCAGCGTGAGGGACTCTGGAAACACCATATATTTT. It is translated as CASSVRDSGNTIYF. The full variable domain, rest sourced from reference TRBV3-1 and TRBJ1-3, is DTAVSQTPKYLVTQMGNDKSIKCEQNLGHDTMYWYKQDSKKFLKIMFSYNNKELIINETVPNRFSPKSPDKAHLNLHINSLELGDSAVYFCASSVRDSGNTIYFGEGSWLTVV.